This is a list of T cell receptor beta chains from one sample in a study of T cells after yellow fever vaccination. TCRdb recomputed calls from the 5' RACE reads with MiXCR, one row per CDR3 protein. The table has about 340,000 distinct CDR3 sequences, roughly an eighth seen once. This specimen was CD4+ T cells sorted from PBMCs, taken 15 days after the yellow fever booster vaccination. These receptors were collected from a young man who received the YFV17D yellow fever vaccine. The CDR3 runs from the conserved cysteine through the conserved F or W. Each record gives: V gene, D gene, J gene, clone size, CDR3 DNA, CDR3 protein. D genes are given only for firm matches. For some rows the clone size is stated as once, few or many, or as a class when expanded; others skip it.

TRBV6-6	TRBD1	TRBJ1-1	few	TGTGCCAGCAGTCCGATACCTGGACAGGGCCCGAATGAAGCTTTCTTT	CASSPIPGQGPNEAFF
TRBV5-1	-	TRBJ1-1	-	TGCGCCAGCAGCGCAGGGGATATGAACACTGAAGCTTTCTTT	CASSAGDMNTEAFF
TRBV24-1	TRBD1	TRBJ2-3	few	TGTGCCACCCATCCGGGACAGGGCACTGCGGATACGCAGTATTTT	CATHPGQGTADTQYF
TRBV6-2/TRBV6-3	TRBD1	TRBJ1-6	few	TGTGCCAGCAGCCAACGTCCGGGACAGGGAGATTCACCCCTCCACTTT	CASSQRPGQGDSPLHF
TRBV6-5	-	TRBJ1-3	few	TGTGCCAGCAGTTACTCTGGGGGGACTGGAAACACCATATATTTT	CASSYSGGTGNTIYF
TRBV5-1	TRBD1	TRBJ2-5	-	TGCGCCAGCAGCCGAGGGACAGGGGGTCAAGAGACCCAGTACTTC	CASSRGTGGQETQYF
TRBV20-1	-	TRBJ1-5	few	TGCAGTGCTAAACAGGGTAGCGGTCAGCCCCAGCATTTT	CSAKQGSGQPQHF
TRBV6-6	TRBD1	TRBJ2-7	-	TGTGCCAGCATCCTCGGACAGGGGGCCAACGAGCAGTACTTC	CASILGQGANEQYF
TRBV5-1	TRBD2	TRBJ2-7	-	TGCGCCAGCAGCTTAGCCCCGAGTGGGGGGGACCCCTACGAGCAGTACTTC	CASSLAPSGGDPYEQYF
TRBV11-2	-	TRBJ2-3	-	TGTGCCAGCAGCTTCAACCTCGCTACGCAGTATTTT	CASSFNLATQYF
TRBV7-2	TRBD1	TRBJ1-2	many	TGTGCCAGCAGCGCCCGGGAGGGGGCGCGGGATGGCTACACCTTC	CASSAREGARDGYTF
TRBV9	-	TRBJ1-5	few	TGTGCCAGCAGCGCGGACGGGGCGGCGGGGGATGACCAGCCCCAGCATTTT	CASSADGAAGDDQPQHF
TRBV14	TRBD1	TRBJ1-2	many	TGTGCCAGCAGCGACAGGGGGAGTTATGGCTACACCTTC	CASSDRGSYGYTF
TRBV7-9	-	TRBJ1-1	-	TGTGCCAGCAGCTTTACAGGGTCCACTGAAGCTTTCTTT	CASSFTGSTEAFF
TRBV7-9	-	TRBJ2-3	many	TGTGCCAGCAGCCCTCGTCGGGGGGCCGGAGATACGCAGTATTTT	CASSPRRGAGDTQYF
TRBV6-1	-	TRBJ2-2	-	TGTGCCAGCAGTGAAAAGCCGGTCCCGAGGACCGGGGAGCTGTTTTTT	CASSEKPVPRTGELFF
TRBV19	-	TRBJ2-3	once	TGTGCCAGTAGGGGGATAGCTAGCACAGATACGCAGTATTTT	CASRGIASTDTQYF
TRBV20-1	-	TRBJ2-3	many	TGCAGTGCTATGGGACGGTGGTCTGGCGGGGGCACAGATACGCAGTATTTT	CSAMGRWSGGGTDTQYF
TRBV9	-	TRBJ2-5	few	TGTGCCAGCAGCGTAGGGACGTACCAAGAGACCCAGTACTTC	CASSVGTYQETQYF
TRBV4-2	TRBD2	TRBJ2-5	few	TGTGCCAGCAGCCCAGGGAGCGGGAACCACTTCCAAGAGACCCAGTACTTC	CASSPGSGNHFQETQYF
TRBV4-1	-	TRBJ2-5	few	TGCGCCAGCAGCCAAGATGCAGGGCTCCAGACCCAGTACTTC	CASSQDAGLQTQYF
TRBV6-5	-	TRBJ2-6	many	TGTGCCAGCAGTTACACCCGGGCCTCCTCTGGGGCCAACGTCCTGACTTTC	CASSYTRASSGANVLTF
TRBV9	-	TRBJ2-5	few	TGTGCCAGCAACCGCGTAGGGACCGAAGAGACCCAGTACTTC	CASNRVGTEETQYF
TRBV20-1	-	TRBJ1-1	-	TGCAGTGCCCGGACAGAGGCGGGGGTAACTGAAGCTTTCTTT	CSARTEAGVTEAFF
TRBV9	-	TRBJ2-5	-	TGTGCCAGCAGCACCCGACGGGGGCCGGAGACCCAGTACTTC	CASSTRRGPETQYF
TRBV12-3/TRBV12-4	-	TRBJ1-1	many	TGTGCCAGCAGTTTTAGGGCAGCAGACACTGAAGCTTTCTTT	CASSFRAADTEAFF
TRBV20-1	-	TRBJ1-2	few	TGCAGTGCTAGAGATAGTCAAGGCTACACCTTC	CSARDSQGYTF
TRBV20-1	-	TRBJ1-1	few	TGCAGTGCTTACGTCGGGCGGGGCACTGAAGCTTTCTTT	CSAYVGRGTEAFF
TRBV20-1	TRBD1	TRBJ2-1	-	TGCAGTGCACCGAAGACAGGGGTTTCCGATAATGAGCAGTTCTTC	CSAPKTGVSDNEQFF
TRBV20-1	TRBD1	TRBJ2-3	few	TGCAGTGCTAGAGATCAGGGGGCTGCAGATACGCAGTATTTT	CSARDQGAADTQYF
TRBV12-3/TRBV12-4	-	TRBJ2-7	many	TGTGCCAGCAGCATACAGGGATCTGAGCGCGAGCAGTACTTC	CASSIQGSEREQYF
TRBV10-3	-	TRBJ1-5	few	TGTGCCATCAGTCCCTCGGAGGGCAATCAGCCCCAGCATTTT	CAISPSEGNQPQHF
TRBV10-3	TRBD1	TRBJ1-1	-	TGTGCCATCAATACGCGCAGACAGGGGGGTATCACTGAAGCTTTCTTT	CAINTRRQGGITEAFF
TRBV4-3	TRBD1	TRBJ1-2	-	TGCGCCAGCAGCCAACTTGAGGGGGCGGCCTATGGCTACACCTTC	CASSQLEGAAYGYTF
TRBV11-3	-	TRBJ2-1	few	TGTGCCAGCAGCAACAGGGCAGGGCGAGACAATGAGCAGTTCTTC	CASSNRAGRDNEQFF
TRBV4-2	-	TRBJ2-3	-	TGTGCCAGCAGCCTAGCGGTCTCTAGCACAGATACGCAGTATTTT	CASSLAVSSTDTQYF
TRBV4-1	-	TRBJ1-5	few	TGCGCCAGCAGACTTGGTCGGGGAGAAAGCAATCAGCCCCAGCATTTT	CASRLGRGESNQPQHF
TRBV27	-	TRBJ1-6	-	TGTGCCAGCAGCCTCGGGACTCTTGAAAGCTCCTATAATTCACCCCTCCACTTT	CASSLGTLESSYNSPLHF
TRBV12-3/TRBV12-4	-	TRBJ2-1	few	TGTGCCAGCACCCTAGGAGGGAATGAGCAGTTCTTC	CASTLGGNEQFF
TRBV5-4	-	TRBJ1-6	few	TGTGCCAGCAGCTACACATGGACTGGAGGATATAATTCACCCCTCCACTTT	CASSYTWTGGYNSPLHF
TRBV12-3/TRBV12-4	-	TRBJ1-2	many	TGTGCCAGCAGGCCGGAGGGGGTCGGCTACACCTTC	CASRPEGVGYTF
TRBV5-6	-	TRBJ2-3	many	TGTGCCAGCAGCTGGGTCATGGGCGGGGGCACAGATACGCAGTATTTT	CASSWVMGGGTDTQYF
TRBV6-1	-	TRBJ2-3	few	TGTGCCAGCAGTGAAAGGTCCGGCCGCACAGATACGCAGTATTTT	CASSERSGRTDTQYF
TRBV6-5	-	TRBJ2-1	few	TGTGCCAGCAGTTACTCGCTAGCCCCCTACAATGAGCAGTTCTTC	CASSYSLAPYNEQFF
TRBV6-2/TRBV6-3	TRBD1	TRBJ1-5	-	TGTGCCAGCAGTTACCGGCGTCGACAGGGGGATCATCAGCCCCAGCATTTT	CASSYRRRQGDHQPQHF
TRBV15	-	TRBJ1-6	-	TGTGCCACCAGCAGAGACCTCGGGGAGTCGCCACCCCTCCACTTT	CATSRDLGESPPLHF